This T cell receptor beta chain was sequenced in a study of sequential checkpoint blockade in melanoma. For the study at large: Maintenance nivolumab came after either treatment sequence. TCRβ was sequenced from DNA of 91 pretreatment tumors.

Only in-frame clones appear in the TCRdb table, and some are missing; sequencing was by immunoSEQ multiplex PCR. The data show 1,500 to 2,000 clones, with roughly a fifth seen just once and about 20% held by the top ten. There are a few counts of this clone. The CDR3 is made up of 16 amino acids. The ends lost 1 base at V and 10 bases at J; junction bases unmatched: 8. CDR1 and CDR2 (germline): LNHDA, SQIVND (reference sequence). The treatment is: randomized to nivolumab then ipilimumab (arm A) or the reverse (arm B). The clonotype originates from a human donor with melanoma. The sample here was tumor tissue (inferred from file names), taken from a patient given nivolumab and ipilimumab in sequence. The chain links TRBV19 to TRBJ2-1; TRBD2 matches at 12 bases. The CDR3 region has the DNA TGTGCCAGTAGTATAGGAACTAGCGGGGGGCCATCGGAGCAGTTCTTC. Amino acid sequence: CASSIGTSGGPSEQFF.